The 29 T cell receptor beta chains listed next were all sequenced from one sample in a study of spatial heterogeneity in lung cancer. One entry per CDR3 protein results from TCRdb running MiXCR on the 5' RACE reads. The sample shows around 100,000 distinct CDR3 sequences, under 14% of them seen only once. Time point reported: blood at routine non-recurrence follow-up after resection. The source material was PBMCs, sampled at follow-up. Receptors originate from a female donor with early-stage non-small cell lung cancer.

J is TRBJ2-5 and V is TRBV10-3; D unclear. Looked up from germline, CDR1 is ENHRY and CDR2 is SYGVKD. The germline V and J ends were trimmed by 5 bases and 0 bases, with 7 bases remaining between them. The CDR3 extends over 13 amino acids. The CDR3 loop reads CAISPRDQETQYF. The CDR3 nucleotides are TGTGCCATCAGTCCTCGGGACCAAGAGACCCAGTACTTC.

This clonotype was observed a few times. This chain joins TRBV7-2 and TRBJ2-7; 7 nucleotides align to TRBD2. The CDR3 is 13 amino acids. V was pared by 3 bases and J by 5 bases, with 4 bases of the junction left unmatched. Germline V gives CDR1 SGHTA, CDR2 FQGNSA. The CDR3: CASSFGEGNEQYV. CDR3 in DNA: TGTGCCAGCAGCTTCGGGGAGGGGAACGAGCAGTACGTC.

The chain carries TRBV10-3 and TRBJ1-3, with a tentative D call TRBD1 (6 bases). Germline lookup yields CDR1 ENHRY and CDR2 SYGVKD. V gave up 2 bases and J gave up 0 bases, with 11 bases separating them. The CDR3 runs to 16 residues. The CDR3 region is CAISEGGPLSGNTIYF. CDR3 in DNA: TGTGCCATCAGTGAGGGGGGGCCCCTCTCTGGAAACACCATATATTTT.

This clonotype was counted a few times. The rearrangement links TRBV7-3 to TRBJ2-2, with 9 bases lining up with TRBD1. The CDR3 has 16 residues. The J segment lost 1 base and the V segment lost 3 bases, leaving 3 bases of the junction unmatched. CDR1 SGHTA and CDR2 FQGTGA come from the germline V gene. CDR3: CASSFGTGLNTGELFF. The CDR3 DNA is TGTGCCAGCAGCTTTGGGACAGGGCTGAACACCGGGGAGCTGTTTTTT.

This clonotype was detected only a few times. The genes are TRBV9 and TRBJ2-2; 7 bases match TRBD2. After removal of 0 bases from V and 0 bases from J, the junction contained 2 bases not matched to a gene. Looked up from germline, CDR1 is SGDLS and CDR2 is YYNGEE. This CDR3 spans 16 amino acids. CDR3 in DNA: TGTGCCAGCAGCGTAGGGAGCGGGACGAACACCGGGGAGCTGTTTTTT. Translating gives CASSVGSGTNTGELFF.

The chain uses TRBV5-1 and TRBJ2-1; D perhaps matches TRBD1 (5 bases). The V and J ends lost 0 bases and 2 bases respectively, with 9 bases between them. CDR1 and CDR2 (germline): SGHRS, YFSETQ. The CDR3 is made up of 15 amino acids. CDR3 in DNA: TGCGCCAGCAGCTTGGCTGACAGTACCTACAATGAGCAGTTCTTC. This sequence encodes CASSLADSTYNEQFF.

The sample holds many counts of this clonotype. The chain has TRBV3-1 and TRBJ2-7; 9 bases map to TRBD2. Germline CDR1 LGHDT, CDR2 YNNKEL (reference sequence). Trimming removed 0 bases from V and 3 bases from J; junction bases left unmatched: 6. This CDR3 spans 16 amino acids. Here the CDR3 reads CASSQDQLAGFYEQYF. The CDR3, as DNA: TGTGCCAGCAGCCAAGATCAACTAGCGGGCTTCTACGAGCAGTACTTC.

This clonotype was seen a few times. This chain links TRBV27 with TRBJ2-1, with 11 bases matching TRBD2. The CDR3 is made up of 17 amino acids. The trim removed 1 base at V and 2 bases at J, leaving 4 bases unmatched. The V gene's germline CDR1 is MNHEY and CDR2 SMNVEV (reference sequence). Here the CDR3 reads CASSLFLAGGPYNEQFF. The CDR3, as DNA: TGTGCCAGCAGTTTATTTCTAGCGGGAGGACCCTACAATGAGCAGTTCTTC.

This clonotype was counted ten times or more. The V gene is TRBV4-3, the J gene TRBJ2-1, with 9 bases identical to TRBD1. Germline-derived CDR1 and CDR2 are LGHNA and YSLEER. The V segment lost 1 base and the J segment 5 bases; nucleotides outside the gene matches: 3. The CDR3 loop spans 15 amino acids. The CDR3 is CASSQGTGANNEQFF. The CDR3 nucleotides are TGCGCCAGCAGCCAAGGGACAGGGGCCAACAATGAGCAGTTCTTC.

The chain employs TRBV7-9 and TRBJ1-2; D gene ambiguous. V lost 3 bases and J 3 bases, leaving 8 bases between the germline ends. The germline gives CDR1 SEHNR, CDR2 FQNEAQ (reference sequence). CDR3 length: 13 amino acids. The CDR3 loop reads CASSLGKDYGYTF. The CDR3 coding sequence is TGTGCCAGCAGCTTGGGCAAAGACTATGGCTACACCTTC.

The chain carries TRBV12-3 or TRBV12-4 and TRBJ1-5; TRBD1 is a possible D gene (5 bases). The V gene lost 2 bases and the J gene lost 7 bases, with 18 bases spanning the gap. The CDR3 loop spans 16 amino acids. CDR3 loop: CASSLMAQKGNQPQHF. DNA of the CDR3: TGTGCCAGCAGTTTAATGGCGCAGAAGGGGAACCAGCCCCAGCATTTT.

The V call is TRBV27, the J call TRBJ2-3; D is unresolved. Trimming removed 2 bases from V and 5 bases from J, with 8 bases in between. CDR3 length equals 13 residues. Germline lookup yields CDR1 MNHEY and CDR2 SMNVEV (reference sequence). CDR3 sequence: CASSLKPGDTQYF. CDR3 DNA sequence: TGTGCCAGCAGTTTAAAACCTGGAGATACGCAGTATTTT.

There are a few counts of this clonotype. In DNA, the CDR3 is TGCAGCGTCGGGGGACAGAGCAATCAGCCCCAGCATTTT. Translating gives CSVGGQSNQPQHF. The chain has TRBV29-1 and TRBJ1-5; 7 bases align to TRBD1. The CDR3 is 13 amino acids. Germline V gene data show CDR1 as SQVTM and CDR2 as ANQGSEA. With V trimmed by 6 bases and J by 1 base, 3 bases remained unmatched.

J is TRBJ2-1 and V is TRBV7-2; D call uncertain. Germline CDR1 is SGHTA and CDR2 is FQGNSA. The V and J ends lost 2 bases and 6 bases respectively, with 20 bases between them. CDR3 length: 17 amino acids. The CDR3 loop is CASSLNGAPLTGNEQFF. The CDR3 DNA reads TGTGCCAGCAGCTTAAACGGCGCCCCCTTGACGGGCAATGAGCAGTTCTTC.

This clonotype was seen ten or more times. The genes are TRBV10-3 and TRBJ2-3; 7 nucleotides align to TRBD2. Germline-derived CDR1 and CDR2 are ENHRY and SYGVKD. The CDR3 totals 15 residues. With V trimmed by 3 bases and J by 2 bases, 5 bases remained unmatched. The chain's CDR3 is CAISDVGGDTDTQYF. The CDR3 DNA reads TGTGCCATCAGTGACGTGGGAGGGGACACAGATACGCAGTATTTT.

This rearrangement joins TRBV19 to TRBJ1-4; a weak D match, TRBD1 (5 bases). V lost 3 bases and J lost 8, with 16 bases in between. The CDR3 is 15 residues long. The V gene's germline CDR1 is LNHDA and CDR2 SQIVND (reference sequence). CDR3 nucleotides: TGTGCCAGTAGTATCCGGGAGGGACCAGGGGAAAAACTGTTTTTT. This encodes CASSIREGPGEKLFF.

This clonotype occurred a few times. The V and J genes are TRBV20-1 and TRBJ2-3; 9 nucleotides align to TRBD2. Germline CDR1 reads DFQATT; CDR2 reads SNEGSKA (reference sequence). V shed 4 bases and J 2 bases; nucleotides not matched to a gene: 10. This CDR3 is built from 16 residues. For the CDR3, the DNA is TGCAGTGCTACAGCCGGGACTAGCAGATACACAGATACGCAGTATTTT. It is translated as CSATAGTSRYTDTQYF.

This clonotype appeared many times. The CDR3: CASSRTGTSDTQYF. CDR3 nucleotide sequence: TGCGCCAGCAGTAGGACAGGGACGTCAGATACGCAGTATTTT. The chain carries TRBV5-1 and TRBJ2-3; 8 bases match TRBD1. V lost 5 bases to trimming and J lost 4 bases; unmatched junction nucleotides: 6. In germline, CDR1 is SGHRS, CDR2 YFSETQ. CDR3 length: 14 amino acids.

This clonotype was counted many times. The V and J genes are TRBV28 and TRBJ1-5; D unclear. Trimming took off 2 bases at V and 11 bases at J, with 16 bases between the two ends. Germline V gene data show CDR1 as MDHEN and CDR2 as SYDVKM. This CDR3 spans 14 amino acids. CDR3 bases: TGTGCCAGCAGTTTAAGTCCCGGCGCTCCCTCCCAGCATTTT. Residues: CASSLSPGAPSQHF.

V usage is TRBV6-2 or TRBV6-3 and J usage is TRBJ2-7; tentatively, D is TRBD1 (5 bases). The V end lost 5 bases, the J end lost 2 bases, and 10 bases lay between the germline ends. Germline CDR1 and CDR2: MNHEY and SVGEGT. CDR3 size: 13 residues. The chain's CDR3 is CASSPQDTYEQYV. CDR3 DNA sequence: TGTGCCAGCAGTCCACAGGATACCTACGAGCAGTACGTC.

The chain links TRBV27 to TRBJ1-5, with D perhaps TRBD1 (6 bases). The CDR3 extends over 16 amino acids. Germline CDR1 is MNHEY and CDR2 is SMNVEV (reference sequence). V dropped 5 bases and J dropped 2 bases, with 16 bases sitting between them. This CDR3 reads CASSRDRSRGNQPQHF. The CDR3 nucleotides read TGTGCCAGCAGTAGAGACAGGTCCCGGGGCAATCAGCCCCAGCATTTT.

V usage is TRBV19 and J usage is TRBJ1-2; D remains ambiguous. This CDR3 comprises 13 residues. V dropped 7 bases and J dropped 3 bases, with 12 bases sitting between them. The V gene's germline CDR1 is LNHDA and CDR2 SQIVND (reference sequence). CDR3 region: CASNTDRYYGYTF. The DNA for the CDR3 is TGTGCCAGTAACACCGATCGGTACTATGGCTACACCTTC.

This chain connects TRBV14 to TRBJ2-3; 9 nucleotides align to TRBD1. V lost 5 bases, J lost 2 bases, and 8 bases stayed unmatched. The CDR3 length is 16 residues. Germline-derived CDR1 and CDR2 are SGHDN and FVKESK. The CDR3 loop reads CASSSGTGRFTDTQYF. CDR3 coding DNA: TGTGCCAGCAGCTCCGGGACAGGGAGATTCACAGATACGCAGTATTTT.

This clonotype showed up just a few times. The rearrangement links TRBV30 to TRBJ2-7; unclear D gene. Germline values: CDR1 GTSNPN, CDR2 SVGIG (reference sequence). The germline V and J ends were trimmed by 2 bases and 0 bases, with 8 bases remaining between them. The CDR3 loop spans 13 amino acids. CDR3 DNA: TGTGCCTGGAGTCCCTATAGCTCCTACGAGCAGTACGTC. It specifies CAWSPYSSYEQYV.

This clonotype was picked up a small number of times. The rearrangement uses TRBV30 and TRBJ2-1, with 8 positions matching TRBD2. Germline loops: CDR1 GTSNPN, CDR2 SVGIG (reference sequence). Trimming removed 5 bases from V and 4 bases from J; junction bases left unmatched: 4. This CDR3 contains 13 residues. The CDR3 DNA is TGTGCCTGGTACAGCGGGGGTTACAATGAGCAGTTCTTC. Translating it yields CAWYSGGYNEQFF.

This clonotype was seen a single time. V and J are TRBV20-1 and TRBJ1-2; D gene uncertain. The germline gives CDR1 DFQATT, CDR2 SNEGSKA (reference sequence). Trimming stripped 3 bases from V and 0 bases from J, with 8 bases between. The CDR3 totals 13 residues. CDR3 in DNA: TGCAGTGCTAGGGTACGGTCTAACTATGGCTACACCTTC. It yields the protein CSARVRSNYGYTF.

V gene TRBV5-1 combines with J gene TRBJ2-1; 11 nucleotides agree with TRBD2. The CDR3 covers 15 residues. The junction had 6 bases not matched to a gene; V was cut back by 3 bases and J by 7 bases. Germline-derived CDR1 and CDR2 are SGHRS and YFSETQ. The CDR3 DNA is TGCGCCAGCAGCTGGGGCGCTAGCGGGAGGAATGAGCAGTTCTTC. This translates into CASSWGASGRNEQFF.

This clonotype was counted only a few times. CDR3 region: CASSLMGLGGDEQFF. CDR3 bases: TGTGCCAGCAGTTTAATGGGACTAGGAGGTGATGAGCAGTTCTTC. The rearrangement links TRBV28 to TRBJ2-1, with 8 bases aligning to TRBD2. The J segment lost 8 bases and the V segment lost 2 bases, leaving 8 bases of the junction unmatched. Germline CDR1 and CDR2: MDHEN and SYDVKM. The CDR3 spans 15 residues.

The V and J genes are TRBV30 and TRBJ2-1; 14 nucleotides line up with TRBD2. Germline CDR1 GTSNPN, CDR2 SVGIG (reference sequence). Unmatched junction bases numbered 3, after V lost 2 bases and J lost 9 bases. There are 14 residues in the CDR3. DNA of the CDR3: TGTGCCTGGAGTCGACTAGCGGGAGGGGGTGAGCAGTTCTTC. Translation gives CAWSRLAGGGEQFF.